The 3 T cell receptor beta chains below all came from one sample that was sequenced in a study of T cells in women clearing cervical HPV infection. Clones were sequenced by immunoSEQ multiplex PCR, and TCRdb holds only the in-frame ones, with some missing. This sample contains about 39,000 clones. Sequenced input: blood buffy coat. The receptors originated from a woman between 18 and 70 years old with a cervical HPV16 infection that either progressed to CIN3+ or cleared (not recorded which).

Turning to this clone: The read ends 3 residues shy of where the CDR3 ends; the end is completed using the germline J gene. The chain joins TRBV19 to TRBJ2-3; TRBD2 agrees at 8 bases. Germline trimming cut 7 bases from V and 1 base from J; bases unmatched to any gene: 10. There are 16 residues in the CDR3. Per the germline V gene, CDR1 is LNHDA and CDR2 is SQIVND (reference sequence). CDR3: CASISSSGGGTDTQYF. Partial CDR3 DNA: TGTGCCAGTATTTCGAGCAGCGGGGGTGGCACAGATACG.

As to this clone: Coverage ceases 3 residues before the CDR3 finishes, and the germline J gene fills in the end. The rearrangement uses TRBV19 and TRBJ1-1; 7 bases align to TRBD1. The CDR3 is 17 residues long. From germline, CDR1 is LNHDA and CDR2 SQIVND (reference sequence). After removal of 3 bases from V and 6 bases from J, the junction contained 16 bases not matched to a gene. CDR3 DNA (partial): TGTGCCAGTAGTATCTCGGGACAGACCCAGCGAGGGGCTGAA. Its translation is CASSISGQTQRGAE. The full CDR3 is CASSISGQTQRGAEAFF.

To note about this clone: The read is 3 residues too short to cover the CDR3 end, so that end is filled in from the germline J gene. The chain has TRBV19 and TRBJ1-6; no firm D call. The germline CDR1 and CDR2 sequences are LNHDA and SQIVND (reference sequence). V gave up 5 bases and J gave up 7 bases, with 18 bases separating them. The CDR3 spans 16 residues. The CDR3 reads CASSPQSRTINSPLHF. The sequenced part of the CDR3 DNA is TGTGCCAGTAGTCCCCAATCGCGGACTATCAATTCACCC.